This passage covers 17 T cell receptor gamma chains from one sample sequenced in a study of gamma-delta chains in newborns, infants, children. TCRdb re-called clones from the reads using CATT. The table includes 1,500 to 2,000 gamma-chain clones, approximately 70% detected once. The sequenced sample consisted of blood. All receptors derive from a child who was a newborn, infant or young child, either healthy, febrile or measles-vaccinated (not recorded which).

This chain joins TRGV9 and TRGJP. Here the J gene came from matching the DNA to germline, since TCRdb omits it. The CDR3 has 15 amino acids. With 3 bases clipped from V and 9 bases from J, the junction kept 5 bases outside the gene matches. Germline CDR1 GITISATS, CDR2 ISYDGTV (reference sequence). For the CDR3, the DNA is TGTGCCTTGTGGGAGACGGGGTTGGGCAAAAAAATCAAGGTATTT. Amino acids: CALWETGLGKKIKVF.

This clone occurred a few times. This rearrangement joins TRGV3 to TRGJ1 or TRGJ2. Here the J gene was assigned by germline matching of the DNA, as TCRdb has none. The CDR3 contains 13 residues. Germline values: CDR1 VTNTFY, CDR2 YDVSTARD (reference sequence). With 6 bases clipped from V and 3 bases from J, the junction kept 8 bases outside the gene matches. The CDR3 DNA sequence: TGTGCCACCTGGTTTCACCCTTATTATAAGAAACTCTTT. Translating gives CATWFHPYYKKLF.

In its sample, this clone was seen a few times. One end of the junction is discordant with germline, which a read error may explain. V is TRGV4 and J is TRGJ1 or TRGJ2. Looked up from germline, CDR1 is EGSTGY and CDR2 is YDSYTSSV. The CDR3 spans 13 residues. The DNA of the CDR3 is TGTGCCACCTGTGATGGGCCGGGGTATAAGAAACTCTTT. Its protein is CATCDGPGYKKLF.

Only a few counts were recorded for this clone. The same CDR3 arises from other DNA sequences in this sample as well. This chain joins TRGV9 and TRGJP. TCRdb lists no J gene, so it was determined here by aligning the DNA to germline. The CDR3 runs to 15 residues. The germline gives CDR1 GITISATS, CDR2 ISYDGTV (reference sequence). V was pared by 3 bases and J by 7 bases, with 3 bases of the junction left unmatched. DNA for the CDR3: TGTGCCTTGTGGGAGCGGGAGTTGGGCAAAAAAATCAAGGTATTT. Translated, it gives CALWERELGKKIKVF.

In its sample, this clone was seen once. In the same sample, other DNA sequences code for this CDR3. V gene TRGV9 combines with J gene TRGJP. In the absence of a J gene in TCRdb, the DNA was matched to germline to assign it here. Germline loops: CDR1 GITISATS, CDR2 ISYDGTV (reference sequence). The length of the CDR3 is 15 residues. The ends lost 6 bases at V and 4 bases at J; junction bases unmatched: 3. The CDR3 region has the DNA TGTGCCTTGTGGCTCCAAGAGTTGGGCAAAAAAATCAAGGTATTT. Amino acids: CALWLQELGKKIKVF.

The chain is built from TRGV8 and TRGJP2. Matching the DNA to germline supplied the J gene, which TCRdb does not give. This CDR3 comprises 14 residues. Trimming took 3 bases from V and 3 from J; bases not matched to a gene: 4. Germline CDR1 VENAVY, CDR2 YDSYNSRV. CDR3 loop: CATWDEGSDWIKTF. CDR3 DNA sequence: TGTGCCACCTGGGATGAGGGTAGTGATTGGATCAAGACGTTT.

This clone was counted only a few times. Other nucleotide sequences from this sample produce the same CDR3. This chain connects TRGV9 to TRGJP. TCRdb carries no J gene annotation; the J gene was assigned here by matching the DNA with germline. Looked up from germline, CDR1 is GITISATS and CDR2 is ISYDGTV (reference sequence). This CDR3 contains 15 residues. The V segment lost 6 bases and the J segment 3 bases; nucleotides outside the gene matches: 2. The CDR3 spells CALWKQELGKKIKVF. The DNA for the CDR3 is TGTGCCTTGTGGAAGCAAGAGTTGGGCAAAAAAATCAAGGTATTT.

Concerning this clone itself: Other DNA variants within this sample encode the same CDR3. The chain employs TRGV9 and TRGJP. Assignment of the J gene here rests on matching the DNA to germline, because TCRdb gives none. Germline V gene lookup returns CDR1 GITISATS and CDR2 ISYDGTV (reference sequence). The CDR3 runs to 17 residues. V shed 0 bases, J shed 7 bases, and the junction held 6 bases outside the gene matches. The CDR3 is CALWEVQAELGKKIKVF. For the CDR3, the DNA is TGTGCCTTGTGGGAGGTGCAGGCCGAGTTGGGCAAAAAAATCAAGGTATTT.

To note about this clone: Other DNA sequences from this sample encode an identical CDR3 as well. The chain is built from TRGV9 and TRGJP. Because TCRdb records no J gene, it was assigned here through a match of the DNA to germline. Trimming removed 0 bases from V and 4 bases from J; junction bases left unmatched: 3. Germline-derived CDR1 and CDR2 are GITISATS and ISYDGTV (reference sequence). The CDR3 spans 17 residues. CDR3 sequence (DNA): TGTGCCTTGTGGGAGGTGCCTCAAGAGTTGGGCAAAAAAATCAAGGTATTT. This gives the protein CALWEVPQELGKKIKVF.

The chain joins TRGV9 to TRGJP. The J gene is not listed in TCRdb, so it was assigned here from a DNA match to germline. CDR3 length equals 16 residues. The V gene end was trimmed by 5 bases and the J gene end by 7 bases; junction bases not matched to a gene: 8. Per the germline V gene, CDR1 is GITISATS and CDR2 is ISYDGTV (reference sequence). CDR3 nucleotide sequence: TGTGCCTTGTGGGTTTCTCGCGAGTTGGGCAAAAAAATCAAGGTATTT. It specifies CALWVSRELGKKIKVF.

The CDR3 spells CALWDESQELGKKIKVF. The CDR3 DNA follows: TGTGCCTTGTGGGATGAATCGCAAGAGTTGGGCAAAAAAATCAAGGTATTT. The gene calls are TRGV9 and TRGJP. Matching the DNA to germline supplied the J gene, which TCRdb does not give. Germline CDR1 and CDR2: GITISATS and ISYDGTV (reference sequence). There are 17 residues in the CDR3. The J segment lost 3 bases and the V segment lost 4 bases, leaving 6 bases of the junction unmatched.

Within the sample, this clone is large. V is TRGV9 and J is TRGJP. This CDR3 contains 15 residues. J gave up 5 bases and V 2 bases, and 0 bases lay outside the gene matches. From germline, CDR1 is GITISATS and CDR2 ISYDGTV (reference sequence). Written as DNA, the CDR3 is TGTGCCTTGTGGGAGGAAGAGTTGGGCAAAAAAATCAAGGTATTT. As protein: CALWEEELGKKIKVF.

Worth noting for this clone: Different DNA sequences within this sample yield the same CDR3. This rearrangement joins TRGV9 to TRGJP. TCRdb lists no J gene, so it was determined here by aligning the DNA to germline. V trimming: 2 bases; J trimming: 3 bases; junction bases outside the gene matches: 4. Germline V gene lookup returns CDR1 GITISATS and CDR2 ISYDGTV (reference sequence). This CDR3 comprises 17 residues. The CDR3 nucleotides read TGTGCCTTGTGGGAGGATCTGCAAGAGTTGGGCAAAAAAATCAAGGTATTT. Translated: CALWEDLQELGKKIKVF.

The J gene is TRGJP, the V gene TRGV9. Matching the DNA to germline supplied the J gene, which TCRdb does not give. The CDR3 spans 19 residues. The V gene's germline CDR1 is GITISATS and CDR2 ISYDGTV (reference sequence). Trimming cost V 0 bases and J 6 bases; bases outside gene matches: 11. The CDR3: CALWEVIVGGELGKKIKVF. CDR3 bases: TGTGCCTTGTGGGAGGTGATCGTGGGGGGAGAGTTGGGCAAAAAAATCAAGGTATTT.

This clone has just one count. This rearrangement joins TRGV9 to TRGJP. The J gene comes from matching the DNA to germline here; TCRdb lacks it. Trimming cost V 3 bases and J 8 bases; bases outside gene matches: 4. CDR3 length: 15 amino acids. Germline lookup yields CDR1 GITISATS and CDR2 ISYDGTV (reference sequence). The CDR3 sequence: CALWEPKLGKKIKVF. For the CDR3, the DNA is TGTGCCTTGTGGGAGCCTAAGTTGGGCAAAAAAATCAAGGTATTT.

By sample fraction, this clone is large. Within the sample, other DNA sequences also encode this same CDR3. This rearrangement joins TRGV9 to TRGJP. TCRdb supplies no J gene; here it was assigned by aligning the nucleotide sequence to germline. V dropped 4 bases and J dropped 4; count of bases not matched to a gene: 1. Germline lookup yields CDR1 GITISATS and CDR2 ISYDGTV (reference sequence). There are 15 residues in the CDR3. The CDR3 DNA follows: TGTGCCTTGTGGGATCAAGAGTTGGGCAAAAAAATCAAGGTATTT. Translation: CALWDQELGKKIKVF.

The V gene is TRGV4, the J gene TRGJ1 or TRGJ2. The J gene, absent from TCRdb, was called here by matching the DNA to germline. With 6 bases clipped from V and 0 bases from J, the junction kept 2 bases outside the gene matches. Germline CDR1 reads EGSTGY; CDR2 reads YDSYTSSV. The length of the CDR3 is 12 residues. DNA of the CDR3: TGTGCCACCTGGCAGAATTATTATAAGAAACTCTTT. This translates into CATWQNYYKKLF.